Listed below are T cell receptor beta chains from one sample, sequenced in a study of cytomegalovirus exposure and HLA in healthy donors. TCRdb's table, derived via immunoSEQ multiplex PCR, lists solely in-frame clones and lacks some. There are around 220,000 clones in the sample; under 80% occur only once, and 0.22% lies in the top ten. The sequencing sample was made of PBMCs. All receptors derive from a girl aged 2 to 10 in good health and CMV-seronegative. Both conserved end residues are part of each CDR3. Each record gives: V gene, J gene, D gene, clone size, CDR3 protein, CDR3 DNA. A D gene is named only where the DNA matches it firmly. Some rows mark clone size as missing; the rest say once, few, many or name a class of expanded clone.

TRBV27,TRBJ1-4,NA,NA,CASSLNSRPTENEKLFF,TGTGCCAGCAGTTTAAATTCCCGACCGACTGAGAATGAAAAACTGTTTTTT
TRBV6-5,TRBJ1-1,TRBD1,NA,CASSSPGTGEAFF,TGTGCCAGCAGTTCTCCCGGGACAGGAGAAGCTTTCTTT
TRBV18,TRBJ1-1,TRBD1,NA,CASSPGEAGGLGTEAFF,TGTGCCAGCTCACCGGGGGAGGCAGGGGGCTTGGGCACTGAAGCTTTCTTT
TRBV5-1,TRBJ2-5,NA,NA,CASSLTSLLTDQYF,TGCGCCAGCAGCTTGACTAGCCTGCTAACGGACCAGTACTTC
TRBV15,TRBJ2-7,TRBD1,NA,CATSRGQGAYEQYF,TGTGCCACCAGCAGAGGACAGGGGGCCTACGAGCAGTACTTC
TRBV19,TRBJ2-7,TRBD1,NA,CASSIGSGGRYEQYF,TGTGCCAGTAGTATAGGGTCAGGGGGTCGATACGAGCAGTACTTC
TRBV4-1,TRBJ1-2,NA,NA,CASSQAPLNYGYTF,TGCGCCAGCAGCCAAGCCCCATTGAACTATGGCTACACCTTC
TRBV2,TRBJ1-5,NA,NA,CASSAEHSSNQPQHF,TGTGCCAGCAGTGCGGAACACAGTAGCAATCAGCCCCAGCATTTT
TRBV2,TRBJ2-7,NA,once,CASSEEGTGFYEQYF,TGTGCCAGCAGTGAAGAAGGCACAGGATTCTACGAGCAGTACTTC
TRBV10-3,TRBJ2-3,TRBD2,NA,CAISESKASGSGTDTQYF,TGTGCCATCAGTGAGTCGAAGGCTAGCGGGAGCGGCACAGATACGCAGTATTTT
TRBV2,TRBJ2-4,TRBD1,NA,CASSPPGQGARNIQYF,TGTGCCAGCAGTCCTCCGGGACAGGGGGCAAGGAACATTCAGTACTTC
TRBV29-1,TRBJ2-1,NA,NA,CSVGPRGSYNEQFF,TGCAGCGTCGGCCCCAGGGGTAGCTACAATGAGCAGTTCTTC
TRBV6-6,TRBJ2-1,NA,NA,CASAGEIWDEQFF,TGTGCCAGTGCAGGGGAGATATGGGATGAGCAGTTCTTC
TRBV12-2,TRBJ2-3,NA,NA,CASRFLDGGSTDTQYF,TGTGCAAGTCGCTTTTTAGACGGGGGAAGCACAGATACGCAGTATTTT
TRBV7-3,TRBJ1-2,NA,NA,CASSLIRGNGYTF,TGTGCCAGCAGCTTAATTCGGGGAAATGGCTACACCTTC
TRBV4-1,TRBJ1-6,NA,NA,CASSRIYTVTQGHNSPLHF,TGCGCCAGCAGCCGTATCTACACAGTAACACAGGGCCATAATTCACCCCTCCACTTT
TRBV14,TRBJ2-3,NA,NA,CASSQGSGDTQYF,TGTGCCAGCAGCCAAGGAAGCGGAGATACGCAGTATTTT
TRBV6-4,TRBJ2-3,TRBD2,NA,CASSRSGSSDTQYF,TGTGCCAGCAGCCGTAGCGGGAGTTCAGATACGCAGTATTTT
TRBV14,TRBJ2-5,NA,NA,CASSRLPGEETQYF,TGTGCCAGCAGCCGACTACCGGGGGAAGAGACCCAGTACTTC
TRBV6-5,TRBJ2-7,NA,NA,CASGTAASYEQYF,TGTGCCAGCGGTACAGCGGCATCCTACGAGCAGTACTTC
TRBV18,TRBJ2-7,TRBD1,once,CASSPPGGQAAYEQYF,TGTGCCAGCTCACCACCGGGCGGACAGGCGGCCTACGAGCAGTACTTC
TRBV5-1,TRBJ2-2,TRBD2,NA,CASSRGLALAGELFF,TGCGCCAGCAGCAGAGGACTAGCGTTGGCCGGGGAGCTGTTTTTT
TRBV6-5,TRBJ2-1,NA,NA,CASRNTGGRDFF,TGTGCCAGCAGAAATACCGGGGGACGCGATTTCTTC
TRBV7-9,TRBJ1-2,NA,NA,CASSLIGINYGYTF,TGTGCCAGCAGCTTAATTGGCATAAACTATGGCTACACCTTC
TRBV12-5,TRBJ2-7,NA,NA,CASGSGITGYSYEQYF,TGTGCTAGTGGTTCGGGTATTACAGGGTACTCCTACGAGCAGTACTTC
TRBV2,TRBJ2-7,NA,NA,CASDRMSYEQYF,TGTGCCAGTGACAGAATGAGTTACGAGCAGTACTTC
TRBV7-2,TRBJ2-5,NA,NA,CASSLSRIRGGEETQYF,TGTGCCAGCAGCTTAAGCCGGATTCGAGGGGGGGAAGAGACCCAGTACTTC
TRBV5-5,TRBJ1-1,TRBD1,NA,CASSLRILQGRNTEAFF,TGTGCCAGCAGCTTAAGGATCCTACAGGGGAGGAACACTGAAGCTTTCTTT
TRBV5-5,TRBJ2-7,TRBD1,NA,CASNPTGYGEQYF,TGTGCCAGCAACCCGACAGGGTATGGCGAGCAGTACTTC
TRBV6-1,TRBJ1-1,NA,NA,CASSDHRVGAFF,TGTGCCAGCAGTGACCACAGGGTCGGTGCTTTCTTT
TRBV5-6,TRBJ1-1,TRBD1,NA,CASTPSPYRGWVNTEAFF,TGTGCCAGCACCCCTTCACCTTACAGGGGCTGGGTGAACACTGAAGCTTTCTTT
TRBV2,TRBJ2-1,TRBD1,NA,CASSEAWGQVDNEQFF,TGTGCCAGCAGTGAAGCGTGGGGACAGGTGGACAATGAGCAGTTCTTC
TRBV29-1,TRBJ1-1,NA,NA,CSVGAVEAFF,TGCAGCGTTGGAGCGGTTGAAGCTTTCTTT
TRBV11-1,TRBJ2-5,NA,NA,CASSLGGQETQYF,TGTGCCAGCAGCTTAGGAGGACAAGAGACCCAGTACTTC
TRBV6-5,TRBJ1-5,TRBD1,once,CASSGQGSNQPQHF,TGTGCCAGCAGCGGACAGGGCAGCAATCAGCCCCAGCATTTT
TRBV6-1,TRBJ2-3,NA,few,CASSAPGHTDTQYF,TGTGCCAGCAGTGCCCCGGGACACACAGATACGCAGTATTTT
TRBV7-2,TRBJ2-2,TRBD1,NA,CASSLARTGNTGELFF,TGTGCCAGCAGCTTAGCTCGGACAGGGAACACCGGGGAGCTGTTTTTT
TRBV7-2,TRBJ1-2,NA,NA,CASSYTGYGYTF,TGTGCCAGCAGCTACACGGGGTATGGCTACACCTTC
TRBV10-3,TRBJ1-1,TRBD1,NA,CAIRGTGGDRRTEAFF,TGTGCCATCAGAGGGACAGGGGGAGACCGGAGAACTGAAGCTTTCTTT
TRBV27,TRBJ1-5,NA,few,CASSFGGAYSNQPQHF,TGTGCCAGCAGTTTTGGGGGGGCATATAGCAATCAGCCCCAGCATTTT
TRBV10-1,TRBJ2-3,TRBD2,NA,CASSDPGLAGVRTDTQYF,TGCGCCAGCAGTGACCCGGGACTAGCGGGCGTTCGCACAGATACGCAGTATTTT
TRBV5-4,TRBJ2-2,NA,NA,CASSAPWGGPGELFF,TGTGCCAGCAGCGCCCCCTGGGGGGGCCCCGGGGAGCTGTTTTTT
TRBV4-2,TRBJ2-4,TRBD2,NA,CASSQGAGVAKNIQYF,TGTGCCAGCAGCCAAGGGGCGGGGGTAGCCAAAAACATTCAGTACTTC
TRBV14,TRBJ2-6,TRBD1,NA,CASSPRRGTALSFSGANVLTF,TGTGCCAGCAGCCCGCGACGAGGGACAGCGCTTTCCTTCTCTGGGGCCAACGTCCTGACTTTC
TRBV5-4,TRBJ1-1,TRBD1,NA,CASSFRQGADTEAFF,TGTGCCAGCAGCTTCAGGCAGGGGGCGGACACTGAAGCTTTCTTT
TRBV7-9,TRBJ2-3,TRBD2,few,CASSLVLAGPITDTQYF,TGTGCCAGCAGCTTAGTACTAGCGGGACCCATCACAGATACGCAGTATTTT
TRBV29-1,TRBJ2-2,NA,NA,CSVCDSTNTGELFF,TGCAGCGTTTGCGACAGCACGAACACCGGGGAGCTGTTTTTT
TRBV7-9,TRBJ2-7,TRBD2,NA,CASSWTSGSLSYEQYF,TGTGCCAGCAGCTGGACTAGCGGGAGCCTCTCCTACGAGCAGTACTTC
TRBV7-6,TRBJ1-1,NA,NA,CASSFGGGEAFF,TGTGCCAGCAGCTTTGGAGGTGGCGAAGCTTTCTTT